This TCR beta chain was identified during a study of T cell repertoires in cytomegalovirus infection. Overall study: The authors used CMV epitopes that were HLA-C-restricted (recently identified) and HLA-B-restricted (well studied). Based on public TCR beta signatures, there were indications of CMV infection and of a matching HLA type. Study findings and constraints: HLA-C-restricted CMV clonotypes gave the most frequent clonotype in two of eight donors. CMV carriers with the relevant HLA were identified by cumulative public TCR beta family frequency.

The table lists this clonotype with many counts. Its target is unknown. TCRdb reprocessed the reads with MiXCR, giving one entry per CDR3 protein. The table lists approximately 350,000 distinct CDR3 sequences, roughly 34% of them singletons. V was shortened by 10 bases and J by 9 bases, with 22 bases between the two germline ends. This CDR3 comprises 14 residues. This TCR was sampled from a human donor in good health (CMV status not recorded). Some clones in this sample may be carry-over from other donors' samples. The V gene is TRBV12-3 or TRBV12-4, the J gene TRBJ2-1, with D perhaps matching TRBD2 (5 bases). The material was cultured PBMCs, obtained from culture after CMV antigen stimulation. CDR3 sequence: CATGGSSRATEQFF. CDR3 nucleotides: TGTGCCACCGGCGGGTCTTCCCGCGCCACTGAGCAGTTCTTC.